This T cell receptor beta chain was found in a study of shared clonotypes between healthy human individuals. The deep-level immunoSEQ assay was used. The sorted-subset replicate PCRs were given around 190 ng DNA, which is approximately 30,000 T cell genomes. The method was immunoSEQ multiplex PCR; TCRdb's version includes in-frame clones alone and lacks a portion of them. The repertoire holds under 2,000,000 clones, just under 95% seen once, with more than 0.95% in the top ten. Positively selected for CCR7, the CD45RO-negative cells used as naive CD8 cells excluded terminally differentiated effector memory CD45RA+ cells. CDR3 length: 16 residues. J gave up 0 bases and V 1 base, and 5 bases lay outside the gene matches. Germline V gene lookup returns CDR1 SGHTA and CDR2 FQGNSA.

The sequencing input was naive CD8+ T cells sorted from blood. This chain links TRBV7-2 with TRBJ2-7, with TRBD2 matching over 8 bases. The TCR comes from a man in his late teens or twenties in good health. The CDR3 is CASSLDTSGYSYEQYF. As DNA, the CDR3 is TGTGCCAGCAGCTTAGATACTAGCGGATACTCCTACGAGCAGTACTTC.